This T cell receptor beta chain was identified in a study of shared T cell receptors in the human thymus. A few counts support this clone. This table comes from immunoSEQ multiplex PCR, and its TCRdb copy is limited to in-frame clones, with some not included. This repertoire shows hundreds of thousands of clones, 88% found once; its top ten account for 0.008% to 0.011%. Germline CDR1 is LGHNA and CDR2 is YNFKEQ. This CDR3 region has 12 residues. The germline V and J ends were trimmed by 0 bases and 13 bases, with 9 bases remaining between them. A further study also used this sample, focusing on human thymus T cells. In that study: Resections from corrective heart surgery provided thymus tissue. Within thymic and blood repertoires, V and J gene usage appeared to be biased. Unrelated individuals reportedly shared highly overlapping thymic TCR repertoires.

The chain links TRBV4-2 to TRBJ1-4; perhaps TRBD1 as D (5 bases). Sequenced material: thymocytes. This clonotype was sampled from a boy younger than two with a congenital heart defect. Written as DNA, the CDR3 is TGTGCCAGCAGCCAAGATCAAAGGGGACTGTTTTTT. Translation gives CASSQDQRGLFF.